A single sample gave rise to the 24 T cell receptor beta chains below, sequenced in a study of blood T cell repertoires in COVID-19. Clones were sequenced by immunoSEQ multiplex PCR, and TCRdb holds only the in-frame ones, with some missing. This table holds about 140,000 clones, around 89% found once. The sample consisted of peripheral blood. Receptor source: a man aged 55 to 70 with active or convalescent COVID-19.

This chain's CDR3 is CSVATGQDTQYF. CDR3 sequence (DNA): TGCAGCGTCGCTACAGGGCAGGATACGCAGTATTTT. The chain is built from TRBV29-1 and TRBJ2-3; D might be TRBD1 (6 bases). The CDR3 is 12 amino acids. Per germline, CDR1 SQVTM and CDR2 ANQGSEA. V was clipped by 6 bases and J by 6 bases, with 13 bases between them.

The rearrangement links TRBV30 to TRBJ2-5; 9 bases are a match to TRBD1. The CDR3 covers 16 residues. The J segment lost 3 bases and the V segment lost 5 bases, leaving 13 bases of the junction unmatched. Germline CDR1 and CDR2: GTSNPN and SVGIG (reference sequence). CDR3 DNA: TGTGCCTGGGGGGACAGGGACGGATTACAAGAAGAGACCCAGTACTTC. Translated, it gives CAWGDRDGLQEETQYF.

The chain recombines TRBV20-1 with TRBJ2-5, with D uncertain. Trimming took 3 bases from V and 1 from J, leaving 12 bases between them. CDR1 and CDR2 (germline): DFQATT, SNEGSKA (reference sequence). CDR3 length: 14 amino acids. The CDR3 is CSASAGSIQETQYF. The CDR3, as DNA: TGCAGTGCTAGTGCCGGGTCCATCCAAGAGACCCAGTACTTC.

This chain links TRBV9 with TRBJ1-4; maybe TRBD1 (6 bases). The CDR3 sequence is 15 residues long. The germline V gene has CDR1 SGDLS and CDR2 YYNGEE. The germline V and J ends were trimmed by 0 bases and 3 bases, with 9 bases remaining between them. The CDR3 DNA follows: TGTGCCAGCAGCGTAGAACAGGGCGCTAATGAAAAACTGTTTTTT. This sequence encodes CASSVEQGANEKLFF.

In DNA form, the CDR3 reads TGCGCCAGCGGGACGACTAGCGGGGGGACTCAGCAGTATTTT. Amino acid sequence: CASGTTSGGTQQYF. The rearrangement joins TRBV5-1 to TRBJ2-3, with TRBD2 matching over 13 bases. This CDR3 contains 14 residues. From germline, CDR1 is SGHRS and CDR2 YFSETQ. Trimming removed 7 bases from V and 11 bases from J; junction bases left unmatched: 10.

This clone was observed at least ten times. The sample carries other DNA sequences with the same CDR3. The chain is built from TRBV3-1 (or the pseudogene TRBV3-2) and TRBJ1-5; D gene unclear. Trimming removed 2 bases at V and 4 bases at J, with 6 bases between. This CDR3 comprises 13 residues. The germline CDR1 and CDR2 sequences are LGHDT and YNNKEL (reference sequence). CDR3 DNA: TGTGCCAGCAGCCAACAAGCAAATCAGCCCCAGCATTTT. Protein product: CASSQQANQPQHF.

V gene TRBV5-1 combines with J gene TRBJ2-5; D might be TRBD1 (5 bases). The germline V and J ends were trimmed by 1 base and 5 bases, with 15 bases remaining between them. The CDR3 runs to 15 residues. Germline assignment: CDR1 SGHRS and CDR2 YFSETQ. CDR3 loop: CASSLLPGPGETQYF. CDR3 bases: TGCGCCAGCAGCTTGCTACCGGGTCCAGGGGAGACCCAGTACTTC. The variable domain in full, completed from reference TRBV5-1 and TRBJ2-5, reads KAGVTQTPRYLIKTRGQQVTLSCSPISGHRSVSWYQQTPGQGLQFLFEYFSETQRNKGNFPGRFSGRQFSNSRSEMNVSTLELGDSALYLCASSLLPGPGETQYFGPGTRLLVL.

This clone appeared a few times. This chain joins TRBV5-1 and TRBJ2-7, with D tentatively TRBD2 (5 bases). Germline V CDR1 and CDR2: SGHRS, YFSETQ. The CDR3 runs to 14 residues. The V end lost 0 bases, the J end lost 3 bases, and 10 bases lay between the germline ends. For the CDR3, the DNA is TGCGCCAGCAGCTTGGACCGAGGGCGCTACGAGCAGTACTTC. Protein sequence: CASSLDRGRYEQYF.

This chain links TRBV7-3 with TRBJ2-3; the D gene is possibly TRBD2 (5 bases). V was clipped by 2 bases and J by 4 bases, with 10 bases between them. Germline V gene sequence: CDR1 SGHTA, CDR2 FQGTGA. The CDR3 extends over 14 amino acids. CDR3 sequence reads: CASSLGLSADTQYF. In nucleotides, the CDR3 is TGTGCCAGCAGCTTAGGTCTTAGCGCAGATACGCAGTATTTT.

This clone was seen once. The rearrangement links TRBV28 to TRBJ2-2, with TRBD1 matching 8 bases. The CDR3 has 15 amino acids. Germline assignment: CDR1 MDHEN and CDR2 SYDVKM. The V segment lost 5 bases and the J segment 4 bases; nucleotides outside the gene matches: 6. DNA for the CDR3: TGTGCCAGCAGTGCAGGGGGCTCAGGCACCGGGGAGCTGTTTTTT. Its protein is CASSAGGSGTGELFF.

The gene calls are TRBV4-3 and TRBJ2-2, with 12 bases lining up with TRBD1. V dropped 3 bases and J dropped 7; count of bases not matched to a gene: 3. CDR1 LGHNA and CDR2 YSLEER come from the germline V gene. The CDR3 loop spans 15 amino acids. CDR3 residues: CASSHGTGGIGELFF. The CDR3 DNA reads TGCGCCAGCAGCCACGGGACAGGGGGCATCGGGGAGCTGTTTTTT.

This chain links TRBV10-1 with TRBJ1-5, with TRBD1 as a possible D gene (5 bases). The CDR3 has 15 residues. Germline values: CDR1 WNHNN, CDR2 SYGVQD (reference sequence). Trimming shortened V by 2 bases and J by 6 bases, and 14 bases separated the two germline ends. The CDR3 spells CASSERRGDGQPQHF. In nucleotides, the CDR3 is TGCGCCAGCAGTGAGAGGCGGGGGGACGGTCAGCCCCAGCATTTT.

The chain uses TRBV23-1 and TRBJ2-5; maybe TRBD1 (5 bases). TRBV23-1 is an ORF, and what it does is uncertain. The CDR3 extends over 13 amino acids. Trimming removed 7 bases at V and 6 bases at J, with 15 bases between. The CDR3 sequence is CASTYHSGKTQYF. In nucleotides, the CDR3 is TGCGCCAGCACGTACCATTCAGGGAAGACCCAGTACTTC.

V gene TRBV6-2 or TRBV6-3 combines with J gene TRBJ2-2; D uncertain. The CDR3 runs to 12 residues. Germline V gene lookup returns CDR1 MNHEY and CDR2 SVGEGT. V was cut by 4 bases and J by 6 bases, with 6 bases left in between. CDR3 in amino acids: CASSSQAGELFF. For the CDR3, the DNA is TGTGCCAGCAGTTCCCAGGCCGGGGAGCTGTTTTTT.

V is TRBV28 and J is TRBJ2-7; D might be TRBD2 (6 bases). The CDR3 runs to 15 residues. Germline V lookup: CDR1 MDHEN, CDR2 SYDVKM. V was clipped by 5 bases and J by 0 bases, with 14 bases between them. For the CDR3, the DNA is TGTGCCAGCAGTGGCGCCGGGGGTCCCTCCTACGAGCAGTACTTC. It specifies CASSGAGGPSYEQYF.

This clone was counted only a few times. This chain links TRBV28 with TRBJ2-1; TRBD1 might be the D (5 bases). This CDR3 comprises 14 residues. V was trimmed by 2 bases and J by 8 bases, leaving 13 bases between them. Germline CDR1 MDHEN, CDR2 SYDVKM. The CDR3 loop is CASSLQGARDEQFF. CDR3 nucleotides: TGTGCCAGCAGTTTACAAGGTGCCAGGGATGAGCAGTTCTTC.

This clone was detected a few times. V gene TRBV12-3 or TRBV12-4 combines with J gene TRBJ2-7, with TRBD1 as a possible D gene (6 bases). V was trimmed by 6 bases and J by 11 bases, leaving 14 bases between them. The CDR3 contains 11 residues. The chain's CDR3 is CASSPGTTKYF. CDR3 nucleotides: TGTGCCAGCAGCCCGGGGACAACCAAGTACTTC.

The rearrangement joins TRBV21-1 to TRBJ2-2; the listed D gene, TRBD2, was not tested against the DNA. TRBV21-1 is marked as a pseudogene. The CDR3 is 16 residues long. The DNA for the CDR3 is TGTGCCAGCAGCCCCGTAGCGTTCCCAAGGACCGGGGAGCTGTTTTTT. Protein sequence: CASSPVAFPRTGELFF.

This chain connects TRBV14 to TRBJ2-5, with 10 bases identical to TRBD2. The CDR3 is made up of 16 amino acids. With 0 bases clipped from V and 3 bases from J, the junction kept 4 bases outside the gene matches. In germline, CDR1 is SGHDN, CDR2 FVKESK. Here the CDR3 reads CASSQELAGKEETQYF. The CDR3 DNA follows: TGTGCCAGCAGCCAAGAACTAGCGGGGAAGGAAGAGACCCAGTACTTC. Full variable domain (outside the CDR3, taken from reference TRBV14 and TRBJ2-5): EAGVTQFPSHSVIEKGQTVTLRCDPISGHDNLYWYRRVMGKEIKFLLHFVKESKQDESGMPNNRFLAERTGGTYSTLKVQPAELEDSGVYFCASSQELAGKEETQYFGPGTRLLVL.

The chain employs TRBV24-1 and TRBJ2-3; TRBD1 is a possible D gene (5 bases). CDR1 is KGHDR, CDR2 SFDVKD, per germline. Trimming pared 9 bases from V and 0 bases from J, leaving 12 bases between. The CDR3 sequence is 14 residues long. CDR3 amino acids: CATEDTASTDTQYF. In DNA, the CDR3 is TGTGCCACCGAGGACACAGCTAGCACAGATACGCAGTATTTT.

This sequence joins TRBV21-1 and TRBJ2-7; the table's D call, TRBD1, was not checked against the DNA. TRBV21-1 is tagged as a pseudogene. CDR3 length: 16 amino acids. The CDR3 coding sequence is TGTGCCAGCAGCAAAGGACCCCGGGACAGGCCTTACGAGCAGTACTTC. Its translation is CASSKGPRDRPYEQYF.

The chain uses TRBV7-8 and TRBJ2-3; D gene unclear. CDR3 size: 12 residues. V was pared by 5 bases and J by 3 bases, with 6 bases between. Looked up from germline, CDR1 is SGHVS and CDR2 is FQNEAQ. The CDR3 sequence is CASSPATDTQYF. As DNA, the CDR3 is TGTGCCAGCAGCCCCGCGACAGATACGCAGTATTTT.

The chain combines TRBV5-6 with TRBJ1-2; TRBD1 matches 9 bases. J was trimmed by 7 bases and V by 3 bases; bases with no gene match: 7. CDR1 and CDR2 (germline): SGHDT, YYEEEE. The CDR3 sequence is 14 residues long. The CDR3 nucleotides read TGTGCCAGCAGCTCCACAGGGGGCTTCAGTGGCTACACCTTC. It yields the protein CASSSTGGFSGYTF.

The chain links TRBV6-1 to TRBJ1-2; possible D gene TRBD1, 5 bases. The CDR3 has 16 amino acids. Germline V lookup: CDR1 MNHNS, CDR2 SASEGT. Between the trimmed V and J ends, which lost 1 base and 4 bases, there was a span of 16 bases. This CDR3 reads CASSEVGQGRTYGYTF. The CDR3 bases are TGTGCCAGCAGTGAAGTAGGGCAGGGTCGCACCTATGGCTACACCTTC.